The next 9 T cell receptor beta chains were all read from a single sample in a study of regulatory T cells in long-lasting Graves disease. The time point denotes: persistent/refractory GD, antithyroid drugs over 5 years with positive TRAb. PBMCs provided the RNA from which the TCR library was made. CDR3 regions were amplified by Arm-PCR using iRepertoire HTBI primers to build TCR beta libraries. TCRdb used MiXCR to reprocess the multiplex PCR reads, holding one entry per CDR3 protein. The sample carries approximately 400,000 distinct CDR3 sequences, less than 25% recorded once. Source: peripheral blood mononuclear cells (PBMCs), taken when the disease was refractory, from a patient treated with antithyroid drugs. The receptors here all came from a female donor with Graves disease.

The V call is TRBV2, the J call TRBJ2-1, with 10 bases that match TRBD2. Germline loops: CDR1 SNHLY, CDR2 FYNNEI. The CDR3 runs 17 residues. Trimming cost V 1 base and J 8 bases; bases outside gene matches: 11. CDR3 sequence reads: CASSEVTGAGGLHEQFF. In nucleotides, the CDR3 is TGTGCCAGCAGTGAAGTAACTGGAGCGGGAGGGCTCCATGAGCAGTTCTTC.

In this sample, this clonotype turned up once. Possible read error: a much larger clone is one base away. The J gene is TRBJ2-7, the V gene TRBV7-9; D ambiguous. V was shortened by 2 bases and J by 5 bases, with 7 bases between the two germline ends. The CDR3 is 12 amino acids. From germline, CDR1 is SEHNR and CDR2 FQNEAQ (reference sequence). As DNA, the CDR3 is TGTGCCAGCAGCTTAAGATCGGACGAGCAGTACTTC. Amino acid sequence: CASSLRSDEQYF.

This clonotype has ten or more counts. This chain links TRBV27 with TRBJ1-1; tentatively, D is TRBD1 (5 bases). V was pared by 6 bases and J by 3 bases, with 17 bases between. The germline gives CDR1 MNHEY, CDR2 SMNVEV (reference sequence). CDR3 length: 15 amino acids. As DNA, the CDR3 is TGTGCCAGCAGGCTCCTATCAGGGAGCCACACTGAAGCTTTCTTT. As protein: CASRLLSGSHTEAFF.

This rearrangement joins TRBV27 to TRBJ2-6; 7 nucleotides align to TRBD1. Losses at the gene ends were 8 bases for V and 0 bases for J; bases not matched to a gene: 10. The germline gives CDR1 MNHEY, CDR2 SMNVEV (reference sequence). CDR3 length equals 17 residues. In nucleotides, the CDR3 is TGTGCCAGCCCACAGGGGCCTCCTCTCTCTGGGGCCAACGTCCTGACTTTC. Amino acids: CASPQGPPLSGANVLTF.

V usage is TRBV11-2 and J usage is TRBJ2-5; the match to TRBD2 covers 10 bases. V shed 1 base, J shed 4 bases, and the junction held 12 bases outside the gene matches. The length of the CDR3 is 18 residues. Per the germline V gene, CDR1 is SGHAT and CDR2 is FQNNGV. CDR3 coding DNA: TGTGCCAGCAGCTTAGCAGGCAGCGGGAGGGCCGCCGGAGAGACCCAGTACTTC. It yields the protein CASSLAGSGRAAGETQYF.

This clonotype came up many times. The chain links TRBV6-2 or TRBV6-3 to TRBJ1-2; 9 bases map to TRBD1. CDR3 length: 13 amino acids. V was pared by 4 bases and J by 4 bases, with 1 base of the junction left unmatched. Germline V gives CDR1 MNHEY, CDR2 SVGEGT. CDR3 loop: CASSSQGAYGYTF. The CDR3 DNA follows: TGTGCCAGCAGTTCACAGGGGGCCTATGGCTACACCTTC.

V usage is TRBV28 and J usage is TRBJ1-5, with D unresolved. This CDR3 comprises 13 residues. CDR1 is MDHEN and CDR2 is SYDVKM in the germline V gene. V was shortened by 3 bases and J by 9 bases, with 12 bases between the two germline ends. The CDR3 DNA follows: TGTGCCAGCAGTTTTGGCGGCCCGAGGCCCCAGCATTTT. Translated, it gives CASSFGGPRPQHF.

A note on this clonotype: The conserved phenylalanine or tryptophan is not found at the CDR3 terminus, so this likely reflects a read error. This chain joins TRBV6-5 and TRBJ1-5; possibly TRBD1 for D (5 bases). This CDR3 region has 14 residues. Germline CDR1 is MNHEY and CDR2 is SVGAGI. Trimming took 2 bases from V and 6 from J, leaving 11 bases between them. CDR3 loop: CASSYLGGSQPQHL. The CDR3, as DNA: TGTGCCAGCAGTTACCTTGGGGGAAGTCAGCCCCAGCATCTT.

In this sample, this clonotype turned up a few times. This chain links TRBV5-1 with TRBJ2-7; TRBD2 agrees at 12 bases. Germline V gene data show CDR1 as SGHRS and CDR2 as YFSETQ. The CDR3 has 18 residues. Trimming cost V 4 bases and J 6 bases; bases outside gene matches: 17. The CDR3, as DNA: TGCGCCAGCAGCCCTCGGTCGTGGCTAGCGGGAGGGCCGGTCGAGCAGTACTTC. Its translation: CASSPRSWLAGGPVEQYF.